Each of the 18 T cell receptor beta chains below was sequenced from the same sample in a study of circulating CD8 cells and anti-PD-1 response in melanoma. TCR libraries were prepared from around 14 ng of total RNA with the QIAseq Immune Repertoire TCR panel. A single record per CDR3 protein comes from TCRdb applying MiXCR to the reads. The table lists roughly 940 distinct CDR3 sequences, 9.7% of them singletons. Sorting of live CD3+CD8+TCRalphabeta+ cells by PD-1 and/or TIGIT gave four subsets. The specimen comprised CD8+ T cells from PBMCs, sampled at baseline or after one month of anti-PD-1 therapy (not recorded which). The receptors originated from a human donor with melanoma.

As to this clonotype: It may be a read error: a sequence one base away is much more abundant. The rearrangement joins TRBV5-1 to TRBJ2-3; tentative D call: TRBD1 (6 bases). The J call may be mistaken, given a closer DNA end match to TRBJ1-5. CDR3 length equals 15 residues. The V gene's germline CDR1 is SGHRS and CDR2 YFSETQ. In DNA, the CDR3 is TGCGCCAGCAGCTTGACGGGGGGCACACCAGATACGCAGCATTTT. Its protein product is CASSLTGGTPDTQHF.

The chain uses TRBV29-1 and TRBJ2-7, with D possibly matching TRBD1 (5 bases). This CDR3 has 12 amino acids. Germline V gene sequence: CDR1 SQVTM, CDR2 ANQGSEA. V shed 6 bases and J shed 7 bases, with 16 bases lying between them. The CDR3 region is CSVPSQGREQYF. Written as DNA, the CDR3 is TGCAGCGTGCCCTCCCAGGGAAGAGAGCAGTACTTC.

By proportion, this clonotype is large. The genes are TRBV27 and TRBJ2-2; D perhaps matches TRBD1 (6 bases). Germline V gene data show CDR1 as MNHEY and CDR2 as SMNVEV (reference sequence). This CDR3 comprises 14 residues. V was pared by 4 bases and J by 2 bases, with 8 bases between. The CDR3 loop is CASSSGVNTGELFF. The CDR3 DNA is TGTGCCAGCAGTTCAGGGGTAAACACCGGGGAGCTGTTTTTT.

This clonotype is labeled large. The chain uses TRBV28 and TRBJ2-7; 7 bases align to TRBD1. The V gene's germline CDR1 is MDHEN and CDR2 SYDVKM. This CDR3 contains 15 residues. The V segment lost 4 bases and the J segment 0 bases; nucleotides outside the gene matches: 6. This CDR3 reads CASSSYRGSSYEQYF. DNA of the CDR3: TGTGCCAGCAGTTCTTACAGGGGAAGCTCCTACGAGCAGTACTTC.

By frequency in the sample, this clonotype is medium-sized. In DNA form, the CDR3 reads TGTGCCAGCAGCCAAAACCCCGGGGGACATGAAGAGACCCAGTACTTC. This codes for CASSQNPGGHEETQYF. The chain employs TRBV7-3 and TRBJ2-5; D assignment may be TRBD1 or TRBD2 (6 bases each). In germline, CDR1 is SGHTA, CDR2 FQGTGA. This CDR3 spans 16 amino acids. V lost 5 bases and J 3 bases, leaving 19 bases between the germline ends.

The table lists this clonotype with a few counts. The V gene is TRBV13, the J gene TRBJ2-3; D is perhaps TRBD1 or TRBD2 (5 bases each). CDR1 is PRHDT and CDR2 is FYEKMQ in the germline V gene (reference sequence). CDR3 length equals 14 residues. V lost 4 bases and J lost 5, with 13 bases in between. The DNA for the CDR3 is TGTGCCAGCAGCTACGGGACGGCGGGAGATACGCAGTATTTT. Its translation is CASSYGTAGDTQYF.

This clonotype rates as medium-sized. This sequence joins TRBV5-1 and TRBJ1-1; 8 nucleotides align to TRBD1. Trimming removed 4 bases from V and 0 bases from J; junction bases left unmatched: 5. Germline V gene sequence: CDR1 SGHRS, CDR2 YFSETQ. This CDR3 spans 15 amino acids. CDR3 sequence reads: CASSQRQGMNTEAFF. DNA for the CDR3: TGCGCCAGCAGCCAAAGACAGGGGATGAACACTGAAGCTTTCTTT.

By proportion, this clonotype is large. The chain's CDR3 is CASSVDPSDTQYF. Written as DNA, the CDR3 is TGTGCCAGCAGCGTAGACCCCTCCGATACGCAGTATTTT. The chain combines TRBV9 with TRBJ2-3; no clear D. V shed 0 bases and J shed 6 bases, with 8 bases lying between them. The CDR3 is 13 amino acids. CDR1 is SGDLS and CDR2 is YYNGEE in the germline V gene.

The chain joins TRBV19 to TRBJ2-1, with 10 bases aligning to TRBD1. The CDR3 is 14 amino acids. Germline assignment: CDR1 LNHDA and CDR2 SQIVND (reference sequence). J gave up 8 bases and V 10 bases, and 11 bases lay outside the gene matches. CDR3: CATQRTGGIYEQFF. The CDR3 region has the DNA TGTGCCACTCAACGGACAGGGGGGATCTATGAGCAGTTCTTC.

Judged by abundance, this clonotype is large (0.1 to 1%). CDR3 region: CASRDSLGNIQYF. In nucleotides, the CDR3 is TGTGCCAGTAGGGACAGCCTGGGAAACATTCAGTACTTC. V and J are TRBV19 and TRBJ2-4; perhaps TRBD1 as D (6 bases). Trimming took 6 bases from V and 6 from J, leaving 12 bases between them. The CDR3 covers 13 residues. Germline loops: CDR1 LNHDA, CDR2 SQIVND (reference sequence). Using reference TRBV19 and TRBJ2-4 for the parts outside the CDR3, the full variable domain is DGGITQSPKYLFRKEGQNVTLSCEQNLNHDAMYWYRQDPGQGLRLIYYSQIVNDFQKGDIAEGYSVSREKKESFPLTVTSAQKNPTAFYLCASRDSLGNIQYFGAGTRLSVL.

This clonotype is deemed medium-sized. This chain connects TRBV24-1 to TRBJ2-2; D gene unclear. Per the germline V gene, CDR1 is KGHDR and CDR2 is SFDVKD. The CDR3 is made up of 14 amino acids. V was clipped by 7 bases and J by 5 bases, with 13 bases between them. The CDR3 is CATSPKPSTGELFF. CDR3 bases: TGTGCCACCAGCCCGAAACCCTCGACCGGGGAGCTGTTTTTT.

Relative to its sample, this clonotype is medium-sized. The genes are TRBV7-2 and TRBJ1-1; the match to TRBD1 covers 8 bases. J lost 0 bases, V lost 3 bases, and 9 bases had no gene match. Germline-derived CDR1 and CDR2 are SGHTA and FQGNSA. The CDR3 runs 17 residues. The DNA of the CDR3 is TGTGCCAGCAGCTTGCAGGGGGCTTCGACCATGAACACTGAAGCTTTCTTT. Protein: CASSLQGASTMNTEAFF.

By sample share, this clonotype is large. The chain carries TRBV5-4 and TRBJ2-5; a weak D match, TRBD2 (5 bases). Germline V CDR1 and CDR2: SGHNT, YYREEE (reference sequence). The CDR3 consists of 15 residues. V lost 6 bases and J 0 bases, leaving 15 bases between the germline ends. The CDR3 is CASTLAGVNQETQYF. CDR3 nucleotides: TGTGCCAGCACGCTGGCCGGGGTCAACCAAGAGACCCAGTACTTC.

Judged by abundance, this clonotype is large. CDR3 DNA: TGTGCCAGCAGTTTGCCCGGGAGCTCCTACGAGCAGTACTTC. Encoded protein: CASSLPGSSYEQYF. V gene TRBV28 combines with J gene TRBJ2-7; possible D gene TRBD2, 6 bases. Germline V CDR1 and CDR2: MDHEN, SYDVKM. V lost 3 bases to trimming and J lost 0 bases, with 9 bases between them. The CDR3 has 14 amino acids.

Turning to this clonotype: This clone may be a read error of a much larger clone one base away. This chain uses TRBV19 with TRBJ2-7, with unresolved D. Per the germline V gene, CDR1 is LNHDA and CDR2 is SQIVND (reference sequence). The CDR3 contains 15 residues. Deletions cut 0 bases from V and 1 base from J, with 10 bases between. The CDR3 loop reads CASSIEPEDSYEQYF. DNA of the CDR3: TGTGCCAGTAGTATAGAACCTGAGGATTCCTACGAGCAGTACTTC.

This clonotype is judged large. The rearrangement links TRBV11-2 to TRBJ2-5; D is uncertain. The CDR3 spans 12 residues. V was trimmed by 1 base and J by 5 bases, leaving 5 bases between them. In germline, CDR1 is SGHAT, CDR2 FQNNGV. The CDR3 reads CASSLGVETQYF. CDR3 DNA: TGTGCCAGCAGCTTAGGCGTGGAGACCCAGTACTTC.

The V gene is TRBV30, the J gene TRBJ2-3, with D perhaps TRBD2 (6 bases). V was trimmed by 0 bases and J by 2 bases, leaving 9 bases between them. The CDR3 is 14 amino acids. Germline CDR1 GTSNPN, CDR2 SVGIG (reference sequence). The DNA of the CDR3 is TGTGCCTGGAGTGTCGGCGGGGACACAGATACGCAGTATTTT. Protein: CAWSVGGDTDTQYF.

Sample share makes this clonotype large. The chain carries TRBV4-2 and TRBJ2-7; D perhaps matches TRBD2 (6 bases). CDR1 and CDR2 (germline): LGHNA, YNFKEQ. V lost 3 bases and J lost 1, with 13 bases in between. The CDR3 length is 15 residues. DNA for the CDR3: TGTGCCAGCAGCCAGGAGGGGCTCAATTCCTACGAGCAGTACTTC. Translation gives CASSQEGLNSYEQYF.